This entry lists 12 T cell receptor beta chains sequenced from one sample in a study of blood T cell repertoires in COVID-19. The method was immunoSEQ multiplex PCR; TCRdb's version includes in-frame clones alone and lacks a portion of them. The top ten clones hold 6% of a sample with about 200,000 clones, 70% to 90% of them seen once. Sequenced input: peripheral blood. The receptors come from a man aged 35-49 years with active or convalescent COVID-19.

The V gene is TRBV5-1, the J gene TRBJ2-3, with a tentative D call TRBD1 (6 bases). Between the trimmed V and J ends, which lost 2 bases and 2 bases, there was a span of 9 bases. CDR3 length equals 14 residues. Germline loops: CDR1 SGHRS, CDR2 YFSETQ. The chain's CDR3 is CASSFQGSTDTQYF. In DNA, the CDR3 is TGCGCCAGCAGCTTTCAGGGGTCCACAGATACGCAGTATTTT.

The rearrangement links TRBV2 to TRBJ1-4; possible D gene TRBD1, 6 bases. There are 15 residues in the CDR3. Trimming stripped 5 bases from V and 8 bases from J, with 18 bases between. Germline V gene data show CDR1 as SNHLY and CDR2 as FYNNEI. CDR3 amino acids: CASSSETGKGEKLFF. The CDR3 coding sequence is TGTGCCAGCAGTTCCGAGACAGGAAAGGGGGAAAAACTGTTTTTT.

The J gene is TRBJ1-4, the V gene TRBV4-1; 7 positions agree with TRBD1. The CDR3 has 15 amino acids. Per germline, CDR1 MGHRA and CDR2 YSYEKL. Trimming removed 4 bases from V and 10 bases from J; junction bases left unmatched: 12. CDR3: CASSRTGTDSGKLFF. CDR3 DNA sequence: TGCGCCAGCAGCCGAACCGGGACAGACAGTGGAAAACTGTTTTTT.

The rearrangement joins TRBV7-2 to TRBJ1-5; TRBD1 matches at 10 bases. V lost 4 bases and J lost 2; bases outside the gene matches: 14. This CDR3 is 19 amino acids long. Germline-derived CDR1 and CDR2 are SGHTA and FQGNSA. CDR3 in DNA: TGTGCCAGCAGCTCACCGGGACAGGGGAACTTTTGGGGCAATCAGCCCCAGCATTTT. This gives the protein CASSSPGQGNFWGNQPQHF.

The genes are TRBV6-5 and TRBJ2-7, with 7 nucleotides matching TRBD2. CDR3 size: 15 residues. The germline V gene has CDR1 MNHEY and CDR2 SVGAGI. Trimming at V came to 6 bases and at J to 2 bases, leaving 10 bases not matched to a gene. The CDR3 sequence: CASSLERDSTYEQYF. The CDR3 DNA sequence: TGTGCCAGCAGCCTTGAGCGGGATTCCACCTACGAGCAGTACTTC.

The CDR3 region is CASSSGTTNYGYTF. As DNA, the CDR3 is TGTGCCAGCAGCTCAGGGACTACTAACTATGGCTACACCTTC. The chain has TRBV6-5 and TRBJ1-2; the D gene is possibly TRBD1 (5 bases). Between the trimmed V and J ends, which lost 6 bases and 0 bases, there was a span of 11 bases. The CDR3 consists of 14 residues. Germline V CDR1 and CDR2: MNHEY, SVGAGI.

This chain's CDR3 is CASTPASAEYYGYTF. The CDR3 DNA follows: TGTGCCAGCACCCCTGCTTCGGCGGAGTACTATGGCTACACCTTC. The rearrangement uses TRBV6-2 or TRBV6-3 and TRBJ1-2; D gene uncertain. Trimming shortened V by 7 bases and J by 3 bases, and 18 bases separated the two germline ends. This CDR3 has 15 amino acids. CDR1 and CDR2 from the germline V gene are MNHEY and SVGEGT.

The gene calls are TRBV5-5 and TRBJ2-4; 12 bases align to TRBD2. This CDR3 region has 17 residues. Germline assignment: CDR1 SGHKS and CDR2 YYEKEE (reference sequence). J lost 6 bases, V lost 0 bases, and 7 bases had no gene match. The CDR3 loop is CASSLEASGGALNIQYF. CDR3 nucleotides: TGTGCCAGCAGCTTGGAGGCTAGCGGGGGGGCGTTAAACATTCAGTACTTC. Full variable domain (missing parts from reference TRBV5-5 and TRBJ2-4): DAGVTQSPTHLIKTRGQQVTLRCSPISGHKSVSWYQQVLGQGPQFIFQYYEKEERGRGNFPDRFSARQFPNYSSELNVNALLLGDSALYLCASSLEASGGALNIQYFGAGTRLSVL.

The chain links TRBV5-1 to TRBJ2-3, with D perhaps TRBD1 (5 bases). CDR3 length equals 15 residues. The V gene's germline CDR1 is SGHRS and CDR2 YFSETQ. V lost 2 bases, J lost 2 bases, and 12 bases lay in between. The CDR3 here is CASSLSGKPTDTQYF. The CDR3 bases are TGCGCCAGCAGCTTATCAGGGAAACCCACAGATACGCAGTATTTT. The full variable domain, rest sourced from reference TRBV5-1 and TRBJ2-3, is KAGVTQTPRYLIKTRGQQVTLSCSPISGHRSVSWYQQTPGQGLQFLFEYFSETQRNKGNFPGRFSGRQFSNSRSEMNVSTLELGDSALYLCASSLSGKPTDTQYFGPGTRLTVL.

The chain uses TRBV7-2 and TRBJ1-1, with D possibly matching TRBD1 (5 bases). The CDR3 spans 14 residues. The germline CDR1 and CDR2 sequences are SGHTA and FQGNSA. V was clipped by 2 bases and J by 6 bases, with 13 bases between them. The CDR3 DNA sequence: TGTGCCAGCAGCTTAAAGGGGTTCTTGGCTGAAGCTTTCTTT. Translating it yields CASSLKGFLAEAFF.

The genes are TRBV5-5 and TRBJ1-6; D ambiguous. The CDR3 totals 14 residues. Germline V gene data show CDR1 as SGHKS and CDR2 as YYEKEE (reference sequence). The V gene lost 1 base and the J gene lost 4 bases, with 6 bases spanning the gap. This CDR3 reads CASSLTDYNSPLHF. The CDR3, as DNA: TGTGCCAGCAGCTTGACAGATTATAATTCACCCCTCCACTTT.

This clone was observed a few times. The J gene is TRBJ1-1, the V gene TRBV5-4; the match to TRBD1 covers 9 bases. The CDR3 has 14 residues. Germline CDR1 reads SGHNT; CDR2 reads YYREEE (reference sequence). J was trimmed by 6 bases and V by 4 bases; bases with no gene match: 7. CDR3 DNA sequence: TGTGCCAGCAGCCCCAACAGGGGGCCGGCTGAAGCTTTCTTT. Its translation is CASSPNRGPAEAFF.